This TCR beta chain stems from a study of T cell repertoires in cytomegalovirus infection. As for the study in general: It was the public TCR beta signatures that indicated both CMV infection and matching HLA type.

This clonotype showed up just a few times. Its specificity is not known. TCRdb fed the reads into MiXCR, producing one record per CDR3 protein. The sample includes about 490,000 distinct CDR3 sequences, approximately 26% seen only once; the top ten take less than 15%. Overall study results and limits: Clonotype analysis showed dominance of the ex vivo response by HLA-C-restricted CMV-specific TCR beta clonotypes. Adding up the frequency of public TCR beta families identified people who carried CMV plus the relevant HLA.

V trimming: 7 bases; J trimming: 5 bases; junction bases outside the gene matches: 13. The CDR3 totals 15 residues. What was sequenced was PBMCs. The chain links TRBV12-3 or TRBV12-4 to TRBJ2-5, with TRBD2 matching 7 bases. The receptor was isolated from a human donor in good health (CMV status not recorded). Some clones in this sample may be carry-over from other donors' samples. The CDR3 DNA reads TGTGCCAGCACTCCCTTAGGGGAGGGGTCGGAGACCCAGTACTTC. Encoded protein: CASTPLGEGSETQYF.